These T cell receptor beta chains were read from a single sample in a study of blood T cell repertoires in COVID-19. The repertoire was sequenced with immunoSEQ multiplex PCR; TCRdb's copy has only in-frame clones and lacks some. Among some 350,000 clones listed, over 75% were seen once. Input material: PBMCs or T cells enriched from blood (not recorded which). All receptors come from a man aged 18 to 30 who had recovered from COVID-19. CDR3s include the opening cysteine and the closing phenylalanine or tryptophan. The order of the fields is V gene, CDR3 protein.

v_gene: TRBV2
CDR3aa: CASSAQGGFYGYTF

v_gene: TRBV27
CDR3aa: CASRDLDSPNSPLHF

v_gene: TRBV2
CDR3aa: CASSERTGYTEAFF

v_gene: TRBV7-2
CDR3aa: CASSLRGLTMGGTEAFF

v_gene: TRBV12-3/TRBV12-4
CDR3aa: CASSPQSRTLHF

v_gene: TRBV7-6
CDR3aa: CASSLLAGTLQGSYNEQFF

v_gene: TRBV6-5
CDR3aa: CASSYGGVSGYEQYF

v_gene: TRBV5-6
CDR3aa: CASSSGGERPAFF

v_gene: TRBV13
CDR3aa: CASSASGFWGGLETQYF

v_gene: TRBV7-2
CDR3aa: CASSPTGAHNEKLFF

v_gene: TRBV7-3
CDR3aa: CASSLNGPGHQASEAFF

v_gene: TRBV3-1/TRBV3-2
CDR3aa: CASSPNRGLHEQFF

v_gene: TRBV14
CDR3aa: CASSQDPAGAQYF

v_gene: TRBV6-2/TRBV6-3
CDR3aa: CASSDRGISYEQYF

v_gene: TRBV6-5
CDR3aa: CASSFRTGGSYGYTF

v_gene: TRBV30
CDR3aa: CAWRGGVGGSKNEQFF

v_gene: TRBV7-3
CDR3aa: CASSLQLMGQSTDTQYF

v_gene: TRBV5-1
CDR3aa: CASSLPLAGEFTGELFF

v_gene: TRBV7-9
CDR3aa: CASSALLGAEFDEQYF

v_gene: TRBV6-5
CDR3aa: CASSPGGWDSPLHF